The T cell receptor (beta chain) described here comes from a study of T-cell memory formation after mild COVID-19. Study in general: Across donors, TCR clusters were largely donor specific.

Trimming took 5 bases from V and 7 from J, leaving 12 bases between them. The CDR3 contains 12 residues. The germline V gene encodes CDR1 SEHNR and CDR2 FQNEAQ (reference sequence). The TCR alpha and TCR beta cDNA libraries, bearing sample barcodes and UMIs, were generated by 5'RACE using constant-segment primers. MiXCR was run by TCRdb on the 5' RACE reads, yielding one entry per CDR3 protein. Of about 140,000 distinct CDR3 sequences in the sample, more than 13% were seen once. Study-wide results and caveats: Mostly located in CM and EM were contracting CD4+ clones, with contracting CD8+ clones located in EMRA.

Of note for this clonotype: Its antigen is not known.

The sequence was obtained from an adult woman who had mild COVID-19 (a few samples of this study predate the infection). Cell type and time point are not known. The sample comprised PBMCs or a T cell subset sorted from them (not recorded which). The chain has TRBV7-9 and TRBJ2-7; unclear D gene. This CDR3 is CASSHQRREQYF. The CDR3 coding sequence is TGTGCCAGCAGCCACCAACGGCGGGAGCAGTACTTC.